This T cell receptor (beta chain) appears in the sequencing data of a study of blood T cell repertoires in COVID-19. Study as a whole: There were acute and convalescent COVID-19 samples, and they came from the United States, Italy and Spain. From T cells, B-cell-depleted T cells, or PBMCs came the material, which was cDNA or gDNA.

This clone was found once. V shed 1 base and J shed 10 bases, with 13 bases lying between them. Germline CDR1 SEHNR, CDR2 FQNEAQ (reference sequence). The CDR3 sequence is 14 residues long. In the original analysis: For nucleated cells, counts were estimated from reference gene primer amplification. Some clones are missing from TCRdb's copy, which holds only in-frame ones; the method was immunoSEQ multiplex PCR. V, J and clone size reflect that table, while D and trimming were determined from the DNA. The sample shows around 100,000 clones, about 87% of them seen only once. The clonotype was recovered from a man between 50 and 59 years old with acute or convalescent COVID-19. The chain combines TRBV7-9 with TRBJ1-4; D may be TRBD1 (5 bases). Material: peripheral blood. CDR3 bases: TGTGCCAGCAGCTTAGATGAGCCAGGGTCAAAACTGTTTTTT. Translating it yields CASSLDEPGSKLFF.